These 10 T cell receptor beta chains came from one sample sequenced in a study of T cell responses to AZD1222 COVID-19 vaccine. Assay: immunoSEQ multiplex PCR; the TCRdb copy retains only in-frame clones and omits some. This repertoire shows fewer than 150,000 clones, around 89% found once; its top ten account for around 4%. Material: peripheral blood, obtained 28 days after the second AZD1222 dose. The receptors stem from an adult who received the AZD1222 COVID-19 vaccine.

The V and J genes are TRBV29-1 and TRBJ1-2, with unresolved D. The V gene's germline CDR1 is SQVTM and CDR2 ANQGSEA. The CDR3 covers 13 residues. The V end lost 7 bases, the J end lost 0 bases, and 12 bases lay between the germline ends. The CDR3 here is CSAAEHSNYGYTF. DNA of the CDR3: TGCAGCGCGGCCGAGCATTCTAACTATGGCTACACCTTC.

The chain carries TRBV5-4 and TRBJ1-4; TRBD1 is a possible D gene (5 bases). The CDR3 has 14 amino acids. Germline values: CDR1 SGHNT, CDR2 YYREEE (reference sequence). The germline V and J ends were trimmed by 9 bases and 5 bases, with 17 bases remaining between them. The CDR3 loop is CATSSGGGNEKLFF. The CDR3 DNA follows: TGTGCCACCTCATCTGGGGGGGGAAATGAAAAACTGTTTTTT.

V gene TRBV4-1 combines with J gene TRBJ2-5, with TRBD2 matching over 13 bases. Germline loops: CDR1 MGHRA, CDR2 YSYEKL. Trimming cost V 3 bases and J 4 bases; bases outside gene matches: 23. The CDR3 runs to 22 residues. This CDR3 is CASSHTKGTLLTSGRAPETQYF. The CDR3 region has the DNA TGCGCCAGCAGCCATACCAAAGGGACCCTCCTTACTAGCGGGAGGGCCCCAGAGACCCAGTACTTC.

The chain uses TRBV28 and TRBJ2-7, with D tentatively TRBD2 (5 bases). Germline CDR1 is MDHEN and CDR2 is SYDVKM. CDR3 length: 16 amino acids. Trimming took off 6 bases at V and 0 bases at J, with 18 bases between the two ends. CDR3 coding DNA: TGTGCCAGCAGGGGAGCCGGGGTGGAGAGCTCCTACGAGCAGTACTTC. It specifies CASRGAGVESSYEQYF. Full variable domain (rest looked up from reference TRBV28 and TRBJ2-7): DVKVTQSSRYLVKRTGEKVFLECVQDMDHENMFWYRQDPGLGLRLIYFSYDVKMKEKGDIPEGYSVSREKKERFSLILESASTNQTSMYLCASRGAGVESSYEQYFGPGTRLTVT.

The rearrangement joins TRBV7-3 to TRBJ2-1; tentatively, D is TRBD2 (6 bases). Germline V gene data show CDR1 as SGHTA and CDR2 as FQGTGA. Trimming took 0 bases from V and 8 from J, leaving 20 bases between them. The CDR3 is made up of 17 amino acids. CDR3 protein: CASSLTTGGMNSYEQFF. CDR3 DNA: TGTGCCAGCAGCTTAACCACAGGAGGGATGAATAGCTATGAGCAGTTCTTC.

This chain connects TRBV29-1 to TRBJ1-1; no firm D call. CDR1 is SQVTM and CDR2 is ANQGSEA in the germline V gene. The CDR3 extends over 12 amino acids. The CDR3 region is CSSDGGPTEAFF. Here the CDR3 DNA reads TGCAGTTCGGACGGCGGACCCACTGAAGCTTTCTTT.

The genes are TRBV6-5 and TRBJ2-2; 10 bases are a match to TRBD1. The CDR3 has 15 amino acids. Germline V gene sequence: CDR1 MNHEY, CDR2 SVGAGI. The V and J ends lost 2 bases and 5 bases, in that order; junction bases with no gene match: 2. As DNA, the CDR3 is TGTGCCAGCAGTTACGGGACAGGGGAAACCGGGGAGCTGTTTTTT. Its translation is CASSYGTGETGELFF.

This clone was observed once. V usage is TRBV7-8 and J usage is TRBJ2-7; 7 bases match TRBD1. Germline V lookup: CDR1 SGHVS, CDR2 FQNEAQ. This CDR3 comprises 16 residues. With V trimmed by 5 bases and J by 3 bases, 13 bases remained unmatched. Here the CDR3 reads CASSKPRAGGDYEQYF. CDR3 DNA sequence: TGTGCCAGCAGCAAACCTCGGGCAGGGGGTGACTACGAGCAGTACTTC.

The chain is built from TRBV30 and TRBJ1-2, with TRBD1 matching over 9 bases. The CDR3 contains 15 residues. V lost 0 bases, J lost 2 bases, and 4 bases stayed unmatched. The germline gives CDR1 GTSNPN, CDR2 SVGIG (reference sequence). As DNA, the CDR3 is TGTGCCTGGAGTGTACAGGGACAGGGAAACTATGGCTACACCTTC. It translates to CAWSVQGQGNYGYTF.

CDR3 in amino acids: CASSQGDTDTQYF. The CDR3 DNA sequence: TGCGCCAGCAGCCAAGGGGACACAGATACGCAGTATTTT. V is TRBV5-1 and J is TRBJ2-3; possibly TRBD1 for D (5 bases). With 4 bases removed from V and 2 bases from J, the gap between germline ends came to 8 bases. Germline values: CDR1 SGHRS, CDR2 YFSETQ. The CDR3 has 13 residues.